A single sample gave rise to the 10 T cell receptor beta chains below, sequenced in a study of blood T cell repertoires in COVID-19. Data came from immunoSEQ multiplex PCR; TCRdb stores just in-frame clones and leaves some out. The table has roughly 200,000 clones, 65% to 85% seen once. The sample consisted of peripheral blood. These receptors all stem from a middle-aged man with active or convalescent COVID-19.

V usage is TRBV6-5 and J usage is TRBJ1-5; a weak D match, TRBD1 (5 bases). CDR3 size: 14 residues. CDR1 is MNHEY and CDR2 is SVGAGI in the germline V gene. Trimming took off 8 bases at V and 4 bases at J, with 15 bases between the two ends. The CDR3 here is CASLPRVRNQPQHF. The CDR3, as DNA: TGTGCCAGCCTCCCCAGGGTAAGGAATCAGCCCCAGCATTTT.

This clone came up a few times. This chain joins TRBV7-2 and TRBJ2-7; D is possibly TRBD1 (6 bases). Germline V gene data show CDR1 as SGHTA and CDR2 as FQGNSA. CDR3 length equals 16 residues. Deletions cut 4 bases from V and 4 bases from J, with 20 bases between. The CDR3 bases are TGTGCCAGCAGCTCGGCAGGGGCCCGAGGTCGGTACGAGCAGTACTTC. It yields the protein CASSSAGARGRYEQYF. The complete variable domain, with remaining parts taken from reference TRBV7-2 and TRBJ2-7, reads GAGVSQSPSNKVTEKGKDVELRCDPISGHTALYWYRQSLGQGLEFLIYFQGNSAPDKSGLPSDRFSAERTGGSVSTLTIQRTQQEDSAVYLCASSSAGARGRYEQYFGPGTRLTVT.

The table lists this clone with a count of one. This chain links TRBV21-1 with TRBJ2-5; no check of the table's D call, TRBD1, against the DNA was made. TRBV21-1 is a pseudogene segment. The CDR3 runs to 18 residues. The CDR3 DNA reads TGTGCCAGCAGCAAAGGACGGGCACAGGGGGCGAGTTTGGAGACCCAGTACTTC. It encodes CASSKGRAQGASLETQYF.

The chain uses TRBV29-1 and TRBJ2-1; tentative D call: TRBD1 (6 bases). Germline CDR1 and CDR2: SQVTM and ANQGSEA. The V end lost 7 bases, the J end lost 6 bases, and 10 bases lay between the germline ends. This CDR3 is 11 amino acids long. Here the CDR3 DNA reads TGCAGCGGCGTCAGGGGCAATGAGCAGTTCTTC. Translating it yields CSGVRGNEQFF.

The V call is TRBV18, the J call TRBJ1-1, with D possibly TRBD1 on 6 matching bases. CDR1 and CDR2 from the germline V gene are KGHSH and LQKENI. The CDR3 is 14 amino acids. Trimming left V 4 bases short and J 3 bases short, with 12 bases between. This CDR3 is CASSLRGVDTEAFF. The CDR3 nucleotides are TGTGCCAGCTCACTCAGGGGAGTGGACACTGAAGCTTTCTTT.

The V and J genes are TRBV4-2 and TRBJ2-5; D remains ambiguous. Germline CDR1 LGHNA, CDR2 YNFKEQ. The CDR3 consists of 13 residues. V was cut by 4 bases and J by 1 base, with 7 bases left in between. CDR3 sequence: CASSLGVQETQYF. The CDR3 bases are TGTGCCAGCAGCCTCGGAGTCCAAGAGACCCAGTACTTC.

J is TRBJ1-1 and V is TRBV4-2; 8 bases agree with TRBD1. Per the germline V gene, CDR1 is LGHNA and CDR2 is YNFKEQ. The CDR3 runs to 15 residues. V gave up 0 bases and J gave up 1 base; unmatched junction bases: 1. CDR3 in amino acids: CASSQEQGGNTEAFF. The CDR3 region has the DNA TGTGCCAGCAGCCAAGAACAGGGGGGGAACACTGAAGCTTTCTTT.

This CDR3 is CASSHDSYNEQFF. In DNA, the CDR3 is TGCGCCAGCAGCCATGACAGTTACAATGAGCAGTTCTTC. The chain is built from TRBV5-1 and TRBJ2-1; the D gene is possibly TRBD1 (5 bases). The ends were cut back, 4 bases at V and 4 bases at J, with 9 bases in the middle. The length of the CDR3 is 13 residues. From germline, CDR1 is SGHRS and CDR2 YFSETQ.

The V call is TRBV15, the J call TRBJ2-5; TRBD1 aligns across 7 bases. This CDR3 is 16 amino acids long. V lost 0 bases and J lost 2; bases outside the gene matches: 6. Germline CDR1 is LNHNV and CDR2 is YYDKDF (reference sequence). CDR3 sequence reads: CATSRDVQGLQETQYF. The CDR3 DNA is TGTGCCACCAGCAGAGATGTACAGGGGCTACAAGAGACCCAGTACTTC.

In DNA form, the CDR3 reads TGTGCCATCAGTGAGTCTTCCGCGCCAGCTTTCTTT. This encodes CAISESSAPAFF. The chain recombines TRBV10-3 with TRBJ1-1; D gene ambiguous. Looked up from germline, CDR1 is ENHRY and CDR2 is SYGVKD. The V end lost 0 bases, the J end lost 10 bases, and 9 bases lay between the germline ends. The CDR3 runs 12 residues.